These 27 T cell receptor beta chains came from one sample sequenced in a study of cytomegalovirus exposure and HLA in healthy donors. PCR employed 60 Vbeta and 13 Jbeta primers. Only in-frame clones appear in the TCRdb table, and some are missing; sequencing was by immunoSEQ multiplex PCR. Its table lists about 130,000 clones. Specimen: PBMCs. Receptor source: an older woman in good health and CMV-seronegative.

The chain carries TRBV27 and TRBJ2-5; 11 nucleotides agree with TRBD2. The CDR3 runs 11 residues. Germline V gene data show CDR1 as MNHEY and CDR2 as SMNVEV (reference sequence). With 9 bases clipped from V and 11 bases from J, the junction kept 5 bases outside the gene matches. The CDR3 region is CASKLAGEQYF. The CDR3 DNA sequence: TGTGCCAGTAAACTAGCGGGGGAGCAGTACTTC.

The rearrangement uses TRBV29-1 and TRBJ2-3; 8 bases are a match to TRBD2. The germline gives CDR1 SQVTM, CDR2 ANQGSEA. This CDR3 is 13 amino acids long. In DNA, the CDR3 is TGCAGTTCTAGCGGGTCTAGCACAGATACGCAGTATTTT. This gives the protein CSSSGSSTDTQYF.

The rearrangement links TRBV29-1 to TRBJ2-3; D uncertain. The V end was cut by 6 bases, the J end by 6 bases, with 10 bases between. This CDR3 comprises 11 residues. Germline values: CDR1 SQVTM, CDR2 ANQGSEA. The CDR3 DNA reads TGCAGCGTAGACCCCGGGGATACGCAGTATTTT. It translates to CSVDPGDTQYF.

CDR3 bases: TGCGCCAGCAGCTTCCGGACAGGGGGTAATGAGCAGTTCTTC. It yields the protein CASSFRTGGNEQFF. V gene TRBV5-1 combines with J gene TRBJ2-1; TRBD1 agrees at 10 bases. Trimming removed 2 bases from V and 7 bases from J; junction bases left unmatched: 3. Germline CDR1 is SGHRS and CDR2 is YFSETQ. The CDR3 has 14 residues.

J is TRBJ2-5 and V is TRBV19, with 8 bases matching TRBD2. Near its end, the DNA agrees better with TRBJ2-7, so the J call may be wrong. CDR1 and CDR2 (germline): LNHDA, SQIVND (reference sequence). This CDR3 comprises 14 residues. In DNA form, the CDR3 reads TGTGCCAGTAGTATACGGGAGGGCCGTTACGAGCAGTACTTC. It yields the protein CASSIREGRYEQYF.

The rearrangement joins TRBV5-1 to TRBJ2-3, with D perhaps TRBD1 (8 bases). Germline assignment: CDR1 SGHRS and CDR2 YFSETQ. The V and J ends lost 4 bases and 6 bases respectively, with 15 bases between them. There are 14 residues in the CDR3. DNA of the CDR3: TGCGCCAGCAGCCCCGGACAGGGAGGGGATACGCAGTATTTT. Amino acids: CASSPGQGGDTQYF.

This chain uses TRBV2 with TRBJ1-1; 8 positions agree with TRBD1. The CDR3 is made up of 15 amino acids. V shed 11 bases and J 0 bases; nucleotides not matched to a gene: 11. Germline V gene sequence: CDR1 SNHLY, CDR2 FYNNEI. The CDR3 bases are TGTGCCTCTTCTGGGACAGGCGCGTTGAACACTGAAGCTTTCTTT. It yields the protein CASSGTGALNTEAFF.

The chain carries TRBV28 and TRBJ1-2, with 7 bases identical to TRBD1. V lost 6 bases and J lost 3; bases outside the gene matches: 7. This CDR3 spans 14 amino acids. Germline assignment: CDR1 MDHEN and CDR2 SYDVKM. The DNA of the CDR3 is TGTGCCAGCAGGACCAGGGACAGTTACTATGGCTACACCTTC. Translation: CASRTRDSYYGYTF.

The V and J genes are TRBV5-1 and TRBJ2-1; 11 bases line up with TRBD2. The CDR3 has 19 amino acids. Germline V gene data show CDR1 as SGHRS and CDR2 as YFSETQ. V was pared by 0 bases and J by 2 bases, with 10 bases of the junction left unmatched. The CDR3 region is CASSLVDSGRALTYNEQFF. The CDR3 region has the DNA TGCGCCAGCAGCTTGGTCGATAGCGGGAGGGCTTTGACCTACAATGAGCAGTTCTTC.

The chain employs TRBV5-1 and TRBJ2-5; D may be TRBD2 (5 bases). The DNA end favors TRBJ2-7, so the J call may be wrong. Germline CDR1 is SGHRS and CDR2 is YFSETQ. The CDR3 spans 15 residues. CDR3: CASSPGNVFSYEQYF. CDR3 DNA sequence: TGCGCCAGCAGCCCCGGGAACGTTTTCTCCTACGAGCAGTACTTC.

The chain has TRBV28 and TRBJ2-5; D unresolved. The J call could be wrong; TRBJ2-7 is a better fit for the DNA end. CDR1 is MDHEN, CDR2 SYDVKM, per germline. This CDR3 has 13 residues. The CDR3 loop reads CASRKTLVYEQYF. The CDR3 region has the DNA TGTGCCAGCAGGAAAACCCTAGTCTACGAGCAGTACTTC.

The gene calls are TRBV7-3 and TRBJ2-5; 9 bases fit TRBD1. Germline trimming cut 3 bases from V and 4 bases from J; bases unmatched to any gene: 6. There are 15 residues in the CDR3. Germline V gives CDR1 SGHTA, CDR2 FQGTGA. The CDR3 region is CASSLTVGQGETQYF. CDR3 in DNA: TGTGCCAGCAGCTTGACCGTGGGACAGGGAGAGACCCAGTACTTC.

The chain has TRBV5-1 and TRBJ1-1; D not resolved. V lost 2 bases and J 12 bases, leaving 17 bases between the germline ends. This CDR3 comprises 13 residues. Germline V gives CDR1 SGHRS, CDR2 YFSETQ. The CDR3, as DNA: TGCGCCAGCAGCTTCGCCGTCGGGGATTATTCTTTCTTT. Its protein product is CASSFAVGDYSFF. Using reference TRBV5-1 and TRBJ1-1 for the parts outside the CDR3, the full variable domain is KAGVTQTPRYLIKTRGQQVTLSCSPISGHRSVSWYQQTPGQGLQFLFEYFSETQRNKGNFPGRFSGRQFSNSRSEMNVSTLELGDSALYLCASSFAVGDYSFFGQGTRLTVV.

The chain has TRBV11-2 and TRBJ1-4, with 7 bases that match TRBD1. Germline V gives CDR1 SGHAT, CDR2 FQNNGV. This CDR3 is built from 15 residues. V lost 1 base, J lost 8 bases, and 7 bases stayed unmatched. The CDR3 loop reads CASSLGTGVLEKLFF. The CDR3 nucleotides are TGTGCCAGCAGCTTAGGAACAGGGGTATTAGAAAAACTGTTTTTT. Full variable domain (outside the CDR3, taken from reference TRBV11-2 and TRBJ1-4): EAGVAQSPRYKIIEKRQSVAFWCNPISGHATLYWYQQILGQGPKLLIQFQNNGVVDDSQLPKDRFSAERLKGVDSTLKIQPAKLEDSAVYLCASSLGTGVLEKLFFGSGTQLSVL.

The chain recombines TRBV2 with TRBJ2-3; no clear D gene. Germline CDR1 and CDR2: SNHLY and FYNNEI. With 6 bases removed from V and 6 bases from J, the gap between germline ends came to 10 bases. The CDR3 sequence is 12 residues long. The CDR3 nucleotides are TGTGCCAGCAGCCTCGAGGAGGATACGCAGTATTTT. Amino acids: CASSLEEDTQYF.

The chain joins TRBV27 to TRBJ1-5, with 7 bases fitting TRBD1. The CDR3 has 13 amino acids. J was trimmed by 9 bases and V by 5 bases; bases with no gene match: 7. Germline V CDR1 and CDR2: MNHEY, SMNVEV (reference sequence). The CDR3 region is CASSPQGSAPQHF. The CDR3 nucleotides are TGTGCCAGCAGTCCACAGGGGTCCGCGCCCCAGCATTTT.

This chain connects TRBV5-1 to TRBJ1-2; maybe TRBD1 (6 bases). CDR3 length equals 14 residues. Between the trimmed V and J ends, which lost 3 bases and 0 bases, there was a span of 9 bases. Germline CDR1 and CDR2: SGHRS and YFSETQ. The chain's CDR3 is CASSSRTANYGYTF. The CDR3, as DNA: TGCGCCAGCAGCTCACGGACAGCTAACTATGGCTACACCTTC. Full variable domain (missing parts from reference TRBV5-1 and TRBJ1-2): KAGVTQTPRYLIKTRGQQVTLSCSPISGHRSVSWYQQTPGQGLQFLFEYFSETQRNKGNFPGRFSGRQFSNSRSEMNVSTLELGDSALYLCASSSRTANYGYTFGSGTRLTVV.

The chain combines TRBV4-1 with TRBJ1-6; weak D call: TRBD1 (6 bases). This CDR3 is built from 16 residues. Germline V gene data show CDR1 as MGHRA and CDR2 as YSYEKL. V lost 1 base to trimming and J lost 1 base, with 8 bases between them. As DNA, the CDR3 is TGCGCCAGCAGCCAAGTGGGGGCATCCTATAATTCACCCCTCCACTTT. As protein: CASSQVGASYNSPLHF.

V gene TRBV10-1 combines with J gene TRBJ2-1, with D possibly being TRBD2 (5 bases). Trimming removed 3 bases at V and 9 bases at J, with 9 bases between. This CDR3 spans 12 amino acids. Germline lookup yields CDR1 WNHNN and CDR2 SYGVQD (reference sequence). The CDR3 is CASSDRDTEQFF. The CDR3 nucleotides are TGCGCCAGCAGTGACCGGGATACTGAGCAGTTCTTC.

The chain combines TRBV5-4 with TRBJ1-2; D perhaps matches TRBD1 (6 bases). Per the germline V gene, CDR1 is SGHNT and CDR2 is YYREEE (reference sequence). The V end was cut by 2 bases, the J end by 5 bases, with 13 bases between. The CDR3 has 14 residues. CDR3 residues: CASSFENRGYGYTF. The CDR3 coding sequence is TGTGCCAGCAGCTTTGAAAATAGGGGGTATGGCTACACCTTC.

V is TRBV5-1 and J is TRBJ1-1, with TRBD1 matching over 9 bases. Per the germline V gene, CDR1 is SGHRS and CDR2 is YFSETQ. The CDR3 has 15 residues. J was trimmed by 1 base and V by 4 bases; bases with no gene match: 5. CDR3 sequence: CASSKGTGPNTEAFF. The CDR3 region has the DNA TGCGCCAGCAGCAAAGGGACAGGGCCGAACACTGAAGCTTTCTTT. Complete variable domain (other parts from reference TRBV5-1 and TRBJ1-1): KAGVTQTPRYLIKTRGQQVTLSCSPISGHRSVSWYQQTPGQGLQFLFEYFSETQRNKGNFPGRFSGRQFSNSRSEMNVSTLELGDSALYLCASSKGTGPNTEAFFGQGTRLTVV.

The gene calls are TRBV5-1 and TRBJ2-7; D ambiguous. Germline CDR1 and CDR2: SGHRS and YFSETQ. Between the trimmed V and J ends, which lost 0 bases and 3 bases, there was a span of 4 bases. CDR3 length equals 12 residues. The CDR3 DNA reads TGCGCCAGCAGCTTGGGAGACTACGAGCAGTACTTC. Translation: CASSLGDYEQYF.

The CDR3 region has the DNA TGTGCCAGCAGCCAAGAAAAGGCGGGAGGCGGTACCGGGGAGCTGTTTTTT. This encodes CASSQEKAGGGTGELFF. The chain couples TRBV14 to TRBJ2-2, with 8 bases that match TRBD2. V shed 0 bases, J shed 5 bases, and the junction held 8 bases outside the gene matches. The CDR3 runs to 17 residues. The V gene's germline CDR1 is SGHDN and CDR2 FVKESK.

V is TRBV5-8 and J is TRBJ2-7; D ambiguous. Germline CDR1 reads SGHTS; CDR2 reads YDEGEE. V lost 2 bases to trimming and J lost 4 bases, with 7 bases between them. This CDR3 is built from 12 residues. The CDR3 loop is CASSLSGYEQYF. For the CDR3, the DNA is TGTGCCAGCAGCTTATCGGGTTACGAGCAGTACTTC.

This chain connects TRBV6-1 to TRBJ2-7, with D possibly being TRBD2 (6 bases). The CDR3 is 14 residues long. CDR1 and CDR2 (germline): MNHNS, SASEGT. Deletions cut 2 bases from V and 3 bases from J, with 11 bases between. CDR3 region: CASSERQEGYEQYF. In DNA form, the CDR3 reads TGTGCCAGCAGTGAACGGCAGGAGGGCTACGAGCAGTACTTC.

The V gene is TRBV5-8, the J gene TRBJ2-7, with a tentative D call TRBD2 (7 bases). CDR1 SGHTS and CDR2 YDEGEE come from the germline V gene. The CDR3 is made up of 16 amino acids. V was clipped by 2 bases and J by 2 bases, with 17 bases between them. In DNA form, the CDR3 reads TGTGCCAGCAGCTTTGGATGGGGGGGCTCAACCTACGAGCAGTACTTC. It encodes CASSFGWGGSTYEQYF.

The rearrangement joins TRBV18 to TRBJ2-7, with 9 bases matching TRBD2. V was pared by 0 bases and J by 2 bases, with 8 bases of the junction left unmatched. The CDR3 totals 17 residues. Germline CDR1 KGHSH, CDR2 LQKENI. CDR3 sequence reads: CASSPPKEGGRAYEQYF. The CDR3 nucleotides are TGTGCCAGCTCACCACCAAAGGAGGGCGGGAGGGCCTACGAGCAGTACTTC.